A selection of T cell receptor beta chains follows, all from one sample in a study of cytomegalovirus exposure and HLA in healthy donors. Clones were read by immunoSEQ multiplex PCR, and TCRdb kept only the in-frame ones, dropping some. The sample has about 160,000 clones, 80% to 90% seen once. Sequencing was done on a sample of PBMCs. The receptors were sampled from a woman aged 25-40 years in good health and CMV-seropositive. CDR3s leave out the opening cysteine and the closing phenylalanine or tryptophan. D genes are given only for firm matches. Clone sizes are given selectively: once, few, many, or a class where the clone is expanded.

D gene,J gene,V gene,clone size,CDR3 protein
-,TRBJ2-7,TRBV6-1,-,ASSAGTPSYEQY
-,TRBJ1-2,TRBV18,-,ASSPTTGALNYGYT
-,TRBJ1-3,TRBV11-2,-,ASSFGGRGGTGNTIY
-,TRBJ2-5,TRBV18,once,ASSPRGQETQY
-,TRBJ1-2,TRBV27,-,ASRPASSSVYGYT
-,TRBJ1-1,TRBV28,-,ASSLLGSGAF
-,TRBJ1-4,TRBV9,-,ASSLRRDSNEKLF
TRBD1,TRBJ2-3,TRBV5-1,-,ASSPRTGGTDTQY
TRBD2,TRBJ2-1,TRBV9,few,ASSVAGWLADEQF
-,TRBJ2-7,TRBV9,-,ASSVGGSDYEQY
TRBD2,TRBJ2-1,TRBV4-1,-,ASSQYRGGPEQF
TRBD1,TRBJ2-5,TRBV4-3,-,ASSPSLYGTGDQTQY
TRBD2,TRBJ2-3,TRBV5-4,-,ASRFSGTSFDTQY
TRBD1,TRBJ2-3,TRBV5-4,-,ASSNGQGGRTDTQY
-,TRBJ2-5,TRBV11-2,-,ASSPTRDQETQY
-,TRBJ2-2,TRBV18,-,ASSPTSGAGELF
-,TRBJ2-7,TRBV27,-,ASSFVGGLYEQY
-,TRBJ2-7,TRBV4-2,few,ASSQEASYEQY
-,TRBJ2-7,TRBV2,-,ASSEFPGASSYEQY
-,TRBJ2-7,TRBV5-1,-,ASSLTGNSYEQY
TRBD2,TRBJ2-1,TRBV5-4,few,ASSLRTSVDNEQF
TRBD1,TRBJ1-6,TRBV11-2,-,ASIPGQTPRVGNSPLH
TRBD2,TRBJ2-3,TRBV29-1,few,SVTRRGGSTDTQY
-,TRBJ2-7,TRBV20-1,-,STYRASEQY
-,TRBJ1-4,TRBV7-9,-,SSSNTREKLF
-,TRBJ2-1,TRBV11-3,-,ASSLGPGSYNEQF
TRBD2,TRBJ2-5,TRBV7-8,-,ASSLGGLAGLETQY
TRBD2,TRBJ2-5,TRBV5-4,-,ASSPGGNKETQY
-,TRBJ1-3,TRBV4-3,-,ASSQERYGNTIY
-,TRBJ2-4,TRBV2,-,ASSQWGGGLAKNIQY
-,TRBJ1-2,TRBV15,-,ATSRDGRNYGYT
TRBD2,TRBJ2-5,TRBV9,-,ASSPLAGGLETQY
-,TRBJ2-1,TRBV9,-,ASSDVRLGDNEQF
TRBD1,TRBJ1-3,TRBV5-4,-,ASSDRRTGSNTIY
TRBD2,TRBJ2-1,TRBV10-3,once,AIGESGGAYEQF
-,TRBJ2-1,TRBV28,once,ASSLNPSGYNEQF
-,TRBJ1-2,TRBV23-1,-,ASSQLYRQYIGYT
-,TRBJ1-6,TRBV15,-,ATSRDQRGRTPLH
-,TRBJ2-6,TRBV6-6,-,ASSQRRAGANVLT
-,TRBJ1-1,TRBV2,-,ASSVASDTF
-,TRBJ2-3,TRBV4-2,-,ASSQDGGPSTDTQY
TRBD2,TRBJ2-1,TRBV7-2,few,ASSSPSGGVSNEQF
TRBD2,TRBJ2-3,TRBV29-1,-,SGRILAGDTDTQY
-,TRBJ2-3,TRBV11-2,-,ASSLVGTSTDTQY
-,TRBJ1-1,TRBV7-2,-,ASSLDSNTEAF
-,TRBJ2-7,TRBV18,-,ASSPSAGHYEQY
-,TRBJ1-3,TRBV18,once,ASSPSRQGGGNTIY
TRBD2,TRBJ2-3,TRBV4-2,few,ASTLAGGTDTQY
-,TRBJ1-1,TRBV6-5,-,ASSYSILGAGKAF